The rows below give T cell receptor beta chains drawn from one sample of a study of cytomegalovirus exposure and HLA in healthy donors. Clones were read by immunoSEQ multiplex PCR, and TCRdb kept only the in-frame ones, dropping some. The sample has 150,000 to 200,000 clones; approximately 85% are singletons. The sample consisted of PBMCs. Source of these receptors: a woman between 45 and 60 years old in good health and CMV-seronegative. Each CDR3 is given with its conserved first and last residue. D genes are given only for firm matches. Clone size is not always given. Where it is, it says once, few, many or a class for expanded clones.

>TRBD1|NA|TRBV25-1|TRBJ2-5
TGTGCCAGCAGTGAAGCTTTAGGTGCAGGGGGCGAGACAGAGACCCAGTACTTC
CASSEALGAGGETETQYF
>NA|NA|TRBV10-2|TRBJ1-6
TGCGCCAGCAGTGGAGGACGGACTAATAATTCACCCCTCCACTTT
CASSGGRTNNSPLHF
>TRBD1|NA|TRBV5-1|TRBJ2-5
TGCGCCACCGGGACAGGGGGCGGAGAGACCCAGTACTTC
CATGTGGGETQYF
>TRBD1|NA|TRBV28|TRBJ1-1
TGTGCCAGCAGTTTCTGGGGAAGATGGACAGGCCCCGCTGAGAACACTGAAGCTTTCTTT
CASSFWGRWTGPAENTEAFF
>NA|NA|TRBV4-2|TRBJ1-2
TGTGCCAGCAGCCAAGCCCCTTTGACAGTCGCCTATGGCTACACCTTC
CASSQAPLTVAYGYTF
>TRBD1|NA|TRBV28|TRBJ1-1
TGTGCCACCAAAACCCCCGGGACAGGGCCTCCTGAAGCTTTCTTT
CATKTPGTGPPEAFF
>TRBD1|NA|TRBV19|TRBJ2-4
TGTGCCAGTAGTATGGGGACAGGGGACCCCAAAAACATTCAGTACTTC
CASSMGTGDPKNIQYF
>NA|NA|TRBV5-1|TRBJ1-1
TGCGCCAGCAGCTTGCAGGGGCTGTTCACTGAAGCTTTCTTT
CASSLQGLFTEAFF
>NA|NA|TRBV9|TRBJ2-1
TGTGCCAGCAGCGTAGAGGTTAGGGGCGATGAGCAGTTCTTC
CASSVEVRGDEQFF
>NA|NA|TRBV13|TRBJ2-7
TGTGCCAGCAGCTTAAGTAAGCGTATCTCCTACGAGCAGTACTTC
CASSLSKRISYEQYF
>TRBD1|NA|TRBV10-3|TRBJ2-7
TGTGCCATCAGGCGGGACAGGGGAACCTACGAGCAGTACTTC
CAIRRDRGTYEQYF
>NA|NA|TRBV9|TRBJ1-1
TGTGCCAGCAGCCCTACGCTCATGAACACTGAAGCTTTCTTT
CASSPTLMNTEAFF
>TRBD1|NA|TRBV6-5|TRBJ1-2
TGTGCCAGCAGGGAGACAGGGGGCGATGGCTACACCTTC
CASRETGGDGYTF
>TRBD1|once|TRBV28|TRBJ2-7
TGTGCCAGCAGTTTAGTAGGGGGCCAGTCCTACGAGCAGTACTTC
CASSLVGGQSYEQYF
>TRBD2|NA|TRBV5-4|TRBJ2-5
TGTGCCAGCAGCCGTCGGATAGCGGGAGCCGGGGGCCTTCAAGAGACCCAGTACTTC
CASSRRIAGAGGLQETQYF